The 29 T cell receptor beta chains below come from one sample, sequenced in a study of blood T cell repertoires in COVID-19. Sequenced by immunoSEQ multiplex PCR; TCRdb stores in-frame clones only, minus some. The sample records about 320,000 clones, approximately 88% being singletons. Material for sequencing was peripheral blood. These receptors were taken from a man between 18 and 35 years old who had recovered from COVID-19.

V usage is TRBV12-3 or TRBV12-4 and J usage is TRBJ2-1; D remains ambiguous. Deletions cut 4 bases from V and 7 bases from J, with 8 bases between. The CDR3 sequence is 12 residues long. CDR3 in DNA: TGTGCCAGCAGTTACGGCGGAAATGAGCAGTTCTTC. This encodes CASSYGGNEQFF.

The J gene is TRBJ1-1, the V gene TRBV19, with 11 bases matching TRBD1. Trimming cost V 5 bases and J 4 bases; bases outside gene matches: 3. CDR3 length: 14 residues. CDR1 is LNHDA, CDR2 SQIVND, per germline (reference sequence). DNA for the CDR3: TGTGCCAGTAGTTCCGGGACAGGGGGCACTGAAGCTTTCTTT. Its translation: CASSSGTGGTEAFF.

This clone has just one count. The genes are TRBV9 and TRBJ1-4, with D possibly matching TRBD1 (5 bases). Trimming took 0 bases from V and 11 from J, leaving 11 bases between them. CDR3 length equals 13 residues. The germline V gene has CDR1 SGDLS and CDR2 YYNGEE. For the CDR3, the DNA is TGTGCCAGCAGCGTAGCAGGGAGCGGGAAACTGTTTTTT. This sequence encodes CASSVAGSGKLFF.

The chain combines TRBV7-6 with TRBJ1-1; 7 bases line up with TRBD1. J was trimmed by 4 bases and V by 5 bases; bases with no gene match: 4. The CDR3 spans 13 residues. Germline values: CDR1 SGHVS, CDR2 FNYEAQ. As DNA, the CDR3 is TGTGCCAGCAGCCCCGGGACAGCCACTGAAGCTTTCTTT. Amino acid sequence: CASSPGTATEAFF.

The chain links TRBV3-1 (or the pseudogene TRBV3-2) to TRBJ2-3; D call uncertain. CDR3 length equals 12 residues. Looked up from germline, CDR1 is LGHDT and CDR2 is YNNKEL (reference sequence). Trimming shortened V by 2 bases and J by 2 bases, and 2 bases separated the two germline ends. The CDR3 is CASSQHTDTQYF. The CDR3 bases are TGTGCCAGCAGCCAACACACAGATACGCAGTATTTT.

CDR3 sequence reads: CASSLSQSNYGYTF. In DNA form, the CDR3 reads TGTGCCAGCAGTTTAAGTCAGTCTAACTATGGCTACACCTTC. The V and J genes are TRBV27 and TRBJ1-2; D not resolved. Germline CDR1 MNHEY, CDR2 SMNVEV (reference sequence). This CDR3 region has 14 residues. Trimming removed 2 bases at V and 0 bases at J, with 7 bases between.

The chain has TRBV10-3 and TRBJ1-5; TRBD1 matches 9 bases. With 0 bases clipped from V and 7 bases from J, the junction kept 1 base outside the gene matches. CDR1 ENHRY and CDR2 SYGVKD come from the germline V gene. The CDR3 extends over 14 amino acids. The DNA for the CDR3 is TGTGCCATCAGTGAGTCGGACAGGGGCCAGCCCCAGCATTTT. Residues: CAISESDRGQPQHF.

Worth noting for this clone: The sample holds other DNA sequences that translate to the same CDR3. J is TRBJ2-1 and V is TRBV18; no definite D call. CDR3 length: 12 residues. Germline loops: CDR1 KGHSH, CDR2 LQKENI. V was cut by 2 bases and J by 7 bases, with 6 bases left in between. CDR3: CASSPSGNEQFF. CDR3 coding DNA: TGTGCCAGCTCACCATCGGGTAATGAGCAGTTCTTC.

The chain couples TRBV5-1 to TRBJ2-5, with 8 positions matching TRBD2. Per germline, CDR1 SGHRS and CDR2 YFSETQ. V lost 4 bases, J lost 2 bases, and 7 bases stayed unmatched. The CDR3 has 15 amino acids. As DNA, the CDR3 is TGCGCCAGCAGCCTAATGACTAGCGCTCAAGAGACCCAGTACTTC. Encoded protein: CASSLMTSAQETQYF.

The chain has TRBV6-6 and TRBJ1-1; 8 bases line up with TRBD1. The V and J ends lost 4 bases and 1 base, in that order; junction bases with no gene match: 2. This CDR3 has 14 amino acids. Per the germline V gene, CDR1 is MNHNY and CDR2 is SVGAGI (reference sequence). The CDR3 sequence is CASSSTGENTEAFF. CDR3 coding DNA: TGTGCCAGCAGTTCGACAGGGGAGAACACTGAAGCTTTCTTT.

The chain carries TRBV2 and TRBJ2-5; D is possibly TRBD1 (7 bases). Germline CDR1 and CDR2: SNHLY and FYNNEI. The CDR3 runs to 14 residues. Trimming removed 5 bases from V and 1 base from J, with 11 bases in between. The CDR3 sequence: CASSRQGGQETQYF. The CDR3 region has the DNA TGTGCCAGCAGTAGGCAGGGGGGCCAAGAGACCCAGTACTTC. Full variable domain (missing parts from reference TRBV2 and TRBJ2-5): EPEVTQTPSHQVTQMGQEVILRCVPISNHLYFYWYRQILGQKVEFLVSFYNNEISEKSEIFDDQFSVERPDGSNFTLKIRSTKLEDSAMYFCASSRQGGQETQYFGPGTRLLVL.

This chain connects TRBV18 to TRBJ2-7; 9 nucleotides align to TRBD1. This CDR3 has 15 amino acids. CDR1 KGHSH and CDR2 LQKENI come from the germline V gene. V lost 2 bases to trimming and J lost 0 bases; unmatched junction nucleotides: 2. Here the CDR3 DNA reads TGTGCCAGCTCACCAGTGGGACAGGGCTCCTACGAGCAGTACTTC. It specifies CASSPVGQGSYEQYF.

The V gene is TRBV29-1, the J gene TRBJ2-1, with D possibly being TRBD2 (5 bases). Per the germline V gene, CDR1 is SQVTM and CDR2 is ANQGSEA. The CDR3 covers 17 residues. With 6 bases removed from V and 9 bases from J, the gap between germline ends came to 30 bases. The CDR3 is CSVTSPRDPIGFGEQFF. CDR3 nucleotide sequence: TGCAGCGTCACTAGTCCCCGAGACCCCATTGGGTTTGGTGAGCAGTTCTTC.

The chain joins TRBV21-1 to TRBJ2-3; the table's TRBD2 call for D was not verified on the DNA. TRBV21-1 is annotated as a pseudogene. This CDR3 is built from 16 residues. This chain's CDR3 is CASSQAGRVGTDTQYF. The CDR3 DNA sequence: TGTGCCAGCAGCCAGGCAGGGAGGGTCGGCACAGATACGCAGTATTTT.

The genes are TRBV6-5 and TRBJ1-3; D ambiguous. With 9 bases removed from V and 4 bases from J, the gap between germline ends came to 13 bases. CDR3 size: 13 residues. In germline, CDR1 is MNHEY, CDR2 SVGAGI. This CDR3 is CARKLRWGNTIYF. CDR3 in DNA: TGTGCCAGGAAACTCCGGTGGGGAAACACCATATATTTT.

V is TRBV9 and J is TRBJ2-1, with D maybe TRBD2 (5 bases). The V and J ends lost 0 bases and 0 bases respectively, with 13 bases between them. CDR3 length: 17 residues. The germline V gene encodes CDR1 SGDLS and CDR2 YYNGEE. This CDR3 is CASSVESLGSSYNEQFF. CDR3 coding DNA: TGTGCCAGCAGCGTAGAGTCACTAGGGAGCTCCTACAATGAGCAGTTCTTC.

CDR3 bases: TGTGCCAGCAGCGCACGGACTAGCGGGGGGGCGGATACGCAGTATTTT. Its protein is CASSARTSGGADTQYF. The gene calls are TRBV9 and TRBJ2-3; TRBD2 agrees at 15 bases. CDR3 size: 16 residues. The V gene end was trimmed by 3 bases and the J gene end by 6 bases; junction bases not matched to a gene: 5. The germline V gene has CDR1 SGDLS and CDR2 YYNGEE.

This chain uses TRBV4-1 with TRBJ2-2; 10 bases agree with TRBD2. The CDR3 is made up of 16 amino acids. Losses at the gene ends were 4 bases for V and 1 base for J; bases not matched to a gene: 3. Germline CDR1 and CDR2: MGHRA and YSYEKL. The CDR3 spells CASSRLAGVNTGELFF. CDR3 nucleotides: TGCGCCAGCAGCCGCCTAGCGGGGGTGAACACCGGGGAGCTGTTTTTT.

This clone was picked up one time. The DNA of the CDR3 is TGTGCCAGCAGTGGGGTGTGGGTAGGGGGCACAGATACGCAGTATTTT. Translating gives CASSGVWVGGTDTQYF. The chain has TRBV2 and TRBJ2-3; TRBD1 might be the D (5 bases). The CDR3 is 16 amino acids. Germline lookup yields CDR1 SNHLY and CDR2 FYNNEI. The V and J ends lost 4 bases and 1 base respectively, with 15 bases between them.

This clone was seen just once. The chain couples TRBV5-8 to TRBJ1-1; perhaps TRBD1 as D (5 bases). Germline CDR1 is SGHTS and CDR2 is YDEGEE. V lost 2 bases and J lost 3, with 14 bases in between. This CDR3 contains 15 residues. As DNA, the CDR3 is TGTGCCAGCAGCTTTCGGGGAGGGGTTGACACTGAAGCTTTCTTT. This encodes CASSFRGGVDTEAFF.

The chain has TRBV9 and TRBJ2-3; 9 bases map to TRBD2. Trimming took 0 bases from V and 6 from J; bases not matched to a gene: 8. CDR3 length: 16 amino acids. Germline V CDR1 and CDR2: SGDLS, YYNGEE. DNA of the CDR3: TGTGCCAGCAGCGTAGCGGCTAGCGGGATGGGGGATACGCAGTATTTT. Protein sequence: CASSVAASGMGDTQYF. The full variable domain, rest sourced from reference TRBV9 and TRBJ2-3, is DSGVTQTPKHLITATGQRVTLRCSPRSGDLSVYWYQQSLDQGLQFLIQYYNGEERAKGNILERFSAQQFPDLHSELNLSSLELGDSALYFCASSVAASGMGDTQYFGPGTRLTVL.

The chain joins TRBV7-9 to TRBJ1-1; D is ambiguous. The CDR3 runs 15 residues. Looked up from germline, CDR1 is SEHNR and CDR2 is FQNEAQ (reference sequence). Trimming removed 1 base from V and 3 bases from J, with 12 bases in between. The CDR3 reads CASSLVGGEYTEAFF. The CDR3 DNA reads TGTGCCAGCAGCTTAGTGGGAGGAGAATACACTGAAGCTTTCTTT.

The chain combines TRBV6-5 with TRBJ1-4, with a tentative D call TRBD1 (5 bases). This CDR3 has 14 amino acids. The germline V gene has CDR1 MNHEY and CDR2 SVGAGI. Trimming removed 8 bases at V and 4 bases at J, with 14 bases between. The CDR3 is CASAVQDFNEKLFF. The CDR3 DNA is TGTGCCAGCGCGGTACAGGATTTTAATGAAAAACTGTTTTTT.

The rearrangement links TRBV2 to TRBJ2-7, with D possibly TRBD1 on 5 matching bases. V gave up 6 bases and J gave up 0 bases, with 9 bases separating them. This CDR3 has 13 amino acids. The germline CDR1 and CDR2 sequences are SNHLY and FYNNEI. This CDR3 is CASRSDSSYEQYF. DNA of the CDR3: TGTGCCAGCAGAAGCGACAGCTCCTACGAGCAGTACTTC.

The chain has TRBV9 and TRBJ2-3; D may be TRBD1 (6 bases). Trimming shortened V by 3 bases and J by 1 base, and 15 bases separated the two germline ends. CDR1 and CDR2 from the germline V gene are SGDLS and YYNGEE. CDR3 size: 16 residues. CDR3 DNA sequence: TGTGCCAGCAGCGGTCAGCACAGGGAACGCACAGATACGCAGTATTTT. It yields the protein CASSGQHRERTDTQYF.

V and J are TRBV25-1 and TRBJ1-1; 10 bases fit TRBD1. V lost 3 bases to trimming and J lost 0 bases; unmatched junction nucleotides: 4. The CDR3 runs to 16 residues. CDR1 is MGHDK and CDR2 is SYGVNS in the germline V gene. CDR3 protein: CASSDRTGGLNTEAFF. Here the CDR3 DNA reads TGTGCCAGCAGTGACCGGACAGGGGGACTGAACACTGAAGCTTTCTTT. Complete variable domain (other parts from reference TRBV25-1 and TRBJ1-1): EADIYQTPRYLVIGTGKKITLECSQTMGHDKMYWYQQDPGMELHLIHYSYGVNSTEKGDLSSESTVSRIRTEHFPLTLESARPSHTSQYLCASSDRTGGLNTEAFFGQGTRLTVV.

This chain links TRBV10-2 with TRBJ1-1; D gene ambiguous. Trimming cost V 6 bases and J 2 bases, with 7 bases left between them. The CDR3 runs to 12 residues. Germline lookup yields CDR1 WSHSY and CDR2 SAAADI. The CDR3 loop reads CASRQSNTEAFF. The CDR3 bases are TGCGCCAGCAGACAGTCTAACACTGAAGCTTTCTTT.

The rearrangement joins TRBV7-7 to TRBJ2-1, with D possibly TRBD1 on 6 matching bases. This CDR3 spans 15 amino acids. Germline V lookup: CDR1 SSHAT, CDR2 FNYEAQ (reference sequence). V was shortened by 5 bases and J by 0 bases, with 11 bases between the two germline ends. In DNA form, the CDR3 reads TGTGCCAGCAGCCAGGACAGCAGCTCCTACAATGAGCAGTTCTTC. Translation: CASSQDSSSYNEQFF.

CDR3 DNA sequence: TGTGCCCTCCTCCAGCGGAGCACCGGGGAGCTGTTTTTT. Protein product: CALLQRSTGELFF. The rearrangement links TRBV7-9 to TRBJ2-2; D might be TRBD2 (5 bases). CDR3 length: 13 amino acids. CDR1 SEHNR and CDR2 FQNEAQ come from the germline V gene (reference sequence). The ends were cut back, 11 bases at V and 4 bases at J, with 14 bases in the middle.